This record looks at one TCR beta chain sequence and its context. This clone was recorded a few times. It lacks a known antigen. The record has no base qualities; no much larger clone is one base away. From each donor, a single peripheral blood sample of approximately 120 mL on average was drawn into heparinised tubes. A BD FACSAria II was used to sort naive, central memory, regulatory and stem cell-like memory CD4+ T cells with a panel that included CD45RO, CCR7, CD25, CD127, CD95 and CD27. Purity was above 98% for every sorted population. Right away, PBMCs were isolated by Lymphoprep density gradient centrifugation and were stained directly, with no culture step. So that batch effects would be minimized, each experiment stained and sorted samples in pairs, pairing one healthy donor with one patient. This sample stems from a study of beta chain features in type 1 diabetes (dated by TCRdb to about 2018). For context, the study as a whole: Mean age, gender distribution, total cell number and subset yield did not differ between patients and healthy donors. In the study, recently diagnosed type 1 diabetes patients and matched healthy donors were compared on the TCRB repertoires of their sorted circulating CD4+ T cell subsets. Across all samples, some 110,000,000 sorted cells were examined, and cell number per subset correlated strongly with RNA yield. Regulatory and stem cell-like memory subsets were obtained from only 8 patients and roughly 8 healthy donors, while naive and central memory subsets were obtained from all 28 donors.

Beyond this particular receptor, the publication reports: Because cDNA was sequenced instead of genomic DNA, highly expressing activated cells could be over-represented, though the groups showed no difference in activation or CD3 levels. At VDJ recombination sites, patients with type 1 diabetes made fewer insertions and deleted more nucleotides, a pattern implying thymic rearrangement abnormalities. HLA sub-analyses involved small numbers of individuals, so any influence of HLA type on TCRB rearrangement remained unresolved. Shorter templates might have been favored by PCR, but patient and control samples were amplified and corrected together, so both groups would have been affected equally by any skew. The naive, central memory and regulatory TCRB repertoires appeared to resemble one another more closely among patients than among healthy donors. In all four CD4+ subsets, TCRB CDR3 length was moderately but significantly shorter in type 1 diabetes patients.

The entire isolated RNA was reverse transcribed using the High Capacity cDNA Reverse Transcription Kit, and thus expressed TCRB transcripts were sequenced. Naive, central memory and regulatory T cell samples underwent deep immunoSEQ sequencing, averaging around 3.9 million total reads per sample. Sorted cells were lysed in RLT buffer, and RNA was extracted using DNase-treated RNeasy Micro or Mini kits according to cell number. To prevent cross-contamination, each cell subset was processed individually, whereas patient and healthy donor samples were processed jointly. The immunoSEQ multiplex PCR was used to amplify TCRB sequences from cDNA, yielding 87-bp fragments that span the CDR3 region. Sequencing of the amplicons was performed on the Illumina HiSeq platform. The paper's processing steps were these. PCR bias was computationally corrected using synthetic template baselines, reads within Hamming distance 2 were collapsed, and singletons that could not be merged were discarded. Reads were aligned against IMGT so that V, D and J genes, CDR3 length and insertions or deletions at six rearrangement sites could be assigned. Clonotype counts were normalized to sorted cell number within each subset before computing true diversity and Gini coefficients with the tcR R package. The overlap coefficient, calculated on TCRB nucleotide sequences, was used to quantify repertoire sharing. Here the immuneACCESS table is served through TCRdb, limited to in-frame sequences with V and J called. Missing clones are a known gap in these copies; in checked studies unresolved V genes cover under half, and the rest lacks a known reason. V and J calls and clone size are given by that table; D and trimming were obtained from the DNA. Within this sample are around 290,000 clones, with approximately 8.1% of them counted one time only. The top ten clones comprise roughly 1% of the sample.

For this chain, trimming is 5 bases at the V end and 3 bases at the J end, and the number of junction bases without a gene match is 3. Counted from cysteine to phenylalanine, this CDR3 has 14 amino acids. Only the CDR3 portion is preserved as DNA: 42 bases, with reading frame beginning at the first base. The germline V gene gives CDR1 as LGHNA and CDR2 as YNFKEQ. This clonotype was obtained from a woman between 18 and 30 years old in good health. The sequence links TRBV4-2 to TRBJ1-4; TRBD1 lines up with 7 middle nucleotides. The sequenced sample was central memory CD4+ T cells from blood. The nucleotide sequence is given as TGTGCCAGCAGCTGGGACAGCTCTAATGAAAAACTGTTTTTT. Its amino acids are CASSWDSSNEKLFF.